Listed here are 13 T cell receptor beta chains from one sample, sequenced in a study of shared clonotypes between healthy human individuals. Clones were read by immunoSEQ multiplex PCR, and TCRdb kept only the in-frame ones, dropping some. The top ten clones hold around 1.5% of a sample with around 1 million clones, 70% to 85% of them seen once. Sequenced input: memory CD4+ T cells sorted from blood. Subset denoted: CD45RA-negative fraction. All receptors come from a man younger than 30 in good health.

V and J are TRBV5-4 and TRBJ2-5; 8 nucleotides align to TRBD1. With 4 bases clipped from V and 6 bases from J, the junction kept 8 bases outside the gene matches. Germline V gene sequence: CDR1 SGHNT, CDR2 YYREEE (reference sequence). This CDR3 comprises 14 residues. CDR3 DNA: TGTGCCAGCAGCCCTTCGACAGGGGAGAAGACCCAGTACTTC. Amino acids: CASSPSTGEKTQYF.

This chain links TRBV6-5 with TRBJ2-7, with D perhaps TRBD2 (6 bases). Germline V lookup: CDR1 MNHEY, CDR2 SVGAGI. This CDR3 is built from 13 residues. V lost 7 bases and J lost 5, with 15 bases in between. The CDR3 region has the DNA TGTGCCAGCAAAGATTGGACTACGAACGAGCAGTACTTC. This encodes CASKDWTTNEQYF.

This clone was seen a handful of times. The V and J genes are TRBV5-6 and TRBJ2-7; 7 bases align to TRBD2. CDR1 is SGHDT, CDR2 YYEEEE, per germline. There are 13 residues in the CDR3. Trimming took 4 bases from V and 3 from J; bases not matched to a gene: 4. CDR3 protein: CASSETSFYEQYF. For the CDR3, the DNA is TGTGCCAGCAGCGAGACTAGCTTCTACGAGCAGTACTTC. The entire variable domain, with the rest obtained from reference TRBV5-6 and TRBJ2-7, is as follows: DAGVTQSPTHLIKTRGQQVTLRCSPKSGHDTVSWYQQALGQGPQFIFQYYEEEERQRGNFPDRFSGHQFPNYSSELNVNALLLGDSALYLCASSETSFYEQYFGPGTRLTVT.

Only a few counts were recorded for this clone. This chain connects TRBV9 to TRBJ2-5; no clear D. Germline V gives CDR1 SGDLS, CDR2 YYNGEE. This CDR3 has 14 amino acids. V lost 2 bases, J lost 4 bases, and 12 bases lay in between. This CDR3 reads CASSVVGMGETQYF. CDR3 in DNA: TGTGCCAGCAGCGTGGTGGGGATGGGAGAGACCCAGTACTTC.

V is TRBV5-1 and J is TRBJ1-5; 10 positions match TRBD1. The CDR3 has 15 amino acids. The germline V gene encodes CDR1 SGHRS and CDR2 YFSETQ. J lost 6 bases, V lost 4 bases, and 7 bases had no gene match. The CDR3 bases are TGCGCCAGCAGCCCTAAGACAGGGGGCGGTCAGCCCCAGCATTTT. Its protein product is CASSPKTGGGQPQHF.

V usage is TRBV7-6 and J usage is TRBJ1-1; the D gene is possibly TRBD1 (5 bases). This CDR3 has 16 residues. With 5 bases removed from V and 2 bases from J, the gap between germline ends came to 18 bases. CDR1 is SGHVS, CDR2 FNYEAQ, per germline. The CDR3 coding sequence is TGTGCCAGCAGCAATCAGGGTTGGGCCCTCAACACTGAAGCTTTCTTT. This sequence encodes CASSNQGWALNTEAFF.

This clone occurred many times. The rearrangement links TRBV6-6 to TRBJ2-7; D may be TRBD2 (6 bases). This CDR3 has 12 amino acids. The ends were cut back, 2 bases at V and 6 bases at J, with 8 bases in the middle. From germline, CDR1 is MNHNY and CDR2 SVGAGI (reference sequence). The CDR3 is CASSYMGGEQYF. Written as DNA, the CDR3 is TGTGCCAGCAGTTACATGGGGGGCGAGCAGTACTTC.

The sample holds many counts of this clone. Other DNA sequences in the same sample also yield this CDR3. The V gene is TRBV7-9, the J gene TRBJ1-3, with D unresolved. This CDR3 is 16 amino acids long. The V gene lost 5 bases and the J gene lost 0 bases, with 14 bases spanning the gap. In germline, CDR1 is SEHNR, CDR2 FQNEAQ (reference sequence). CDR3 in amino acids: CASSLTTSGSGNTIYF. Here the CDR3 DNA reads TGTGCCAGCAGCCTCACAACCTCCGGCTCTGGAAACACCATATATTTT.

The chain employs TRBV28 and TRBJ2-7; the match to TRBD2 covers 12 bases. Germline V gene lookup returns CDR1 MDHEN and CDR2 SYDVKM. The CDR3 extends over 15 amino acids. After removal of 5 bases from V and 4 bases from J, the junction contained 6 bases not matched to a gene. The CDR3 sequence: CASSLLAGGPYEQYF. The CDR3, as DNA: TGTGCCAGCAGTCTCCTAGCGGGGGGGCCATACGAGCAGTACTTC.

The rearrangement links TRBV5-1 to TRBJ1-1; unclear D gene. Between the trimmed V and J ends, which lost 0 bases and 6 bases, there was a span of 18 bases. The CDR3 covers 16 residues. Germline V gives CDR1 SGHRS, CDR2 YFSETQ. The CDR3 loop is CASSLGVLGVAAEAFF. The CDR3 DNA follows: TGCGCCAGCAGCTTGGGAGTATTAGGTGTGGCAGCTGAAGCTTTCTTT. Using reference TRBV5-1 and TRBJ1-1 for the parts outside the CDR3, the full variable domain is KAGVTQTPRYLIKTRGQQVTLSCSPISGHRSVSWYQQTPGQGLQFLFEYFSETQRNKGNFPGRFSGRQFSNSRSEMNVSTLELGDSALYLCASSLGVLGVAAEAFFGQGTRLTVV.

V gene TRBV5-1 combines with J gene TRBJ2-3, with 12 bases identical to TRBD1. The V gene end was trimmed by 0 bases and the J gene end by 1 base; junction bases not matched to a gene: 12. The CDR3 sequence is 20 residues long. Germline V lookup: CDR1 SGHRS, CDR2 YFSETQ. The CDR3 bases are TGCGCCAGCAGCTTGGGGGACAGGGGGCGAAAGGGTTTCCGCACAGATACGCAGTATTTT. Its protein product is CASSLGDRGRKGFRTDTQYF.

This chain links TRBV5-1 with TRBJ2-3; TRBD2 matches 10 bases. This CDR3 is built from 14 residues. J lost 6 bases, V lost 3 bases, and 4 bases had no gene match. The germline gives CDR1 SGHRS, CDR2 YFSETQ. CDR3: CASSSSGGGDTQYF. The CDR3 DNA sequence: TGCGCCAGCAGCTCTAGCGGGGGCGGCGATACGCAGTATTTT. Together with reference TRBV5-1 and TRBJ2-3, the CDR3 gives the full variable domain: KAGVTQTPRYLIKTRGQQVTLSCSPISGHRSVSWYQQTPGQGLQFLFEYFSETQRNKGNFPGRFSGRQFSNSRSEMNVSTLELGDSALYLCASSSSGGGDTQYFGPGTRLTVL.

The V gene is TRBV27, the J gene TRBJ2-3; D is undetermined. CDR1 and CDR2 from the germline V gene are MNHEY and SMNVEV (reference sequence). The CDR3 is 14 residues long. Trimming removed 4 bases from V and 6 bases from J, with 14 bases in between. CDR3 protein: CASSSQNDYDTQYF. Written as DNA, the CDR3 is TGTGCCAGCAGTTCCCAGAACGATTACGATACGCAGTATTTT.